This TCR beta chain was observed in a study of cytomegalovirus exposure and HLA in healthy donors. Study findings and constraints: A few chains tied to CMV proved CMV antigen-specific in vitro. Associated with cytomegalovirus, according to the listing, were around 160 TCR beta chains.

The CDR3 length is 14 residues. Germline CDR1 MNHEY, CDR2 SVGAGI. V dropped 6 bases and J dropped 10 bases, with 16 bases sitting between them. Remarks on this clone: Its antigen remains unknown.

In the PCR, 60 Vbeta and 13 Jbeta primers were used. This table comes from immunoSEQ multiplex PCR, and its TCRdb copy is limited to in-frame clones, with some not included. The repertoire has more than 150,000 clones, 75% to 90% of them found once; the top ten carry 0.65%. The sequence was collected from a boy aged 5-17 years in good health and CMV-seronegative. Material: PBMCs. V is TRBV6-5 and J is TRBJ1-6; D might be TRBD1 (5 bases). DNA of the CDR3: TGTGCCAGCAGACCTTACAGGATCGGGTCACCCCTCCACTTT. It translates to CASRPYRIGSPLHF.